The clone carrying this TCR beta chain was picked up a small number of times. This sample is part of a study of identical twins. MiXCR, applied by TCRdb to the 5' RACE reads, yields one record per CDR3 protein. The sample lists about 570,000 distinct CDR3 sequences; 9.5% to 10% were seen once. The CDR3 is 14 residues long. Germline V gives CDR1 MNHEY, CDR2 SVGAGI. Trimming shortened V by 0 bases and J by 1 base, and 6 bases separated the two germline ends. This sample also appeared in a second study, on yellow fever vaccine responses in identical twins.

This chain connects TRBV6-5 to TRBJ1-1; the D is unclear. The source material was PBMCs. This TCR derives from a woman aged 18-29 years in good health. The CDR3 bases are TGTGCCAGCAGTTACTCCTGGGAGAACACTGAAGCTTTCTTT. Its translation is CASSYSWENTEAFF.